The 28 T cell receptor beta chains below were found in one sample sequenced in a study of blood T cell repertoires in COVID-19. TCRdb's table, derived via immunoSEQ multiplex PCR, lists solely in-frame clones and lacks some. The sample lists fewer than 300,000 clones, 87% occurring once. Sequenced material: peripheral blood. These TCRs come from a woman in her 40s who had recovered from COVID-19.

DNA of the CDR3: TGCGCCAGCAGCTTCTCAGGGGTTCCTAACTATGGCTACACCTTC. It translates to CASSFSGVPNYGYTF. The chain couples TRBV5-1 to TRBJ1-2; the D gene is possibly TRBD1 (6 bases). The V and J ends lost 2 bases and 0 bases respectively, with 11 bases between them. The germline CDR1 and CDR2 sequences are SGHRS and YFSETQ. The CDR3 is made up of 15 amino acids.

The chain joins TRBV7-2 to TRBJ1-2, with D unclear. The V gene lost 5 bases and the J gene lost 0 bases, with 10 bases spanning the gap. Germline V gives CDR1 SGHTA, CDR2 FQGNSA. This CDR3 is built from 14 residues. CDR3 sequence (DNA): TGTGCCAGCAGCCATTCCCAAACTAACTATGGCTACACCTTC. It codes for CASSHSQTNYGYTF.

J is TRBJ1-2 and V is TRBV11-2; 7 bases match TRBD1. The trim removed 5 bases at V and 4 bases at J, leaving 4 bases unmatched. The CDR3 is 13 amino acids. In germline, CDR1 is SGHAT, CDR2 FQNNGV. The CDR3 DNA reads TGTGCCAGCAGCACGGACAGGTCCTATGGCTACACCTTC. Translating it yields CASSTDRSYGYTF.

This clone was counted a few times. This rearrangement joins TRBV5-1 to TRBJ1-1, with no clear D. The germline gives CDR1 SGHRS, CDR2 YFSETQ. V lost 4 bases, J lost 3 bases, and 16 bases lay in between. This CDR3 contains 15 residues. Here the CDR3 reads CASSELQTTHTEAFF. The DNA for the CDR3 is TGCGCCAGCAGCGAGTTACAGACTACCCACACTGAAGCTTTCTTT.

The chain employs TRBV5-1 and TRBJ2-7; TRBD1 matches 11 bases. The CDR3 totals 15 residues. Per the germline V gene, CDR1 is SGHRS and CDR2 is YFSETQ. V was clipped by 4 bases and J by 3 bases; unmatched bases: 6. CDR3 in amino acids: CASSQGQGVYYEQYF. In nucleotides, the CDR3 is TGCGCCAGCAGCCAGGGACAGGGGGTTTACTACGAGCAGTACTTC.

The rearrangement uses TRBV15 and TRBJ2-7, with D maybe TRBD1 (5 bases). V lost 4 bases to trimming and J lost 2 bases, with 12 bases between them. CDR1 is LNHNV, CDR2 YYDKDF, per germline (reference sequence). The CDR3 totals 14 residues. The CDR3 bases are TGTGCCACCAGCAACGACAGAATTACCTACGAGCAGTACTTC. This codes for CATSNDRITYEQYF.

The V and J genes are TRBV11-2 and TRBJ2-5; 8 bases are a match to TRBD1. Germline V gene data show CDR1 as SGHAT and CDR2 as FQNNGV. The CDR3 length is 15 residues. The V gene end was trimmed by 2 bases and the J gene end by 5 bases; junction bases not matched to a gene: 7. Written as DNA, the CDR3 is TGTGCCAGCAGCTTAACGACAGGGGAAACGGAGACCCAGTACTTC. As protein: CASSLTTGETETQYF.

The V and J genes are TRBV5-4 and TRBJ2-7; 7 bases map to TRBD2. CDR1 SGHNT and CDR2 YYREEE come from the germline V gene (reference sequence). The CDR3 is 14 residues long. V gave up 1 base and J gave up 3 bases; unmatched junction bases: 4. The CDR3 here is CASSLRGGVYEQYF. CDR3 DNA: TGTGCCAGCAGCTTGAGGGGAGGGGTCTACGAGCAGTACTTC.

There are a few counts of this clone. CDR3 nucleotides: TGCGCCAGCAGCCGGGACACTCAGGGGGCCCGAAACACCATATATTTT. Translation: CASSRDTQGARNTIYF. The chain carries TRBV5-1 and TRBJ1-3, with 8 nucleotides matching TRBD1. Trimming cost V 4 bases and J 5 bases; bases outside gene matches: 11. The CDR3 is 16 residues long. CDR1 is SGHRS and CDR2 is YFSETQ in the germline V gene.

This clone has a handful of counts. The V gene is TRBV2, the J gene TRBJ1-3; D may be TRBD1 (6 bases). The V end was cut by 6 bases, the J end by 4 bases, with 16 bases between. The CDR3 is 15 amino acids. The germline V gene has CDR1 SNHLY and CDR2 FYNNEI. The CDR3, as DNA: TGTGCCAGCAGGCTCGAGACAGGTATCGGAAACACCATATATTTT. Translated: CASRLETGIGNTIYF. Drawing the rest from reference TRBV2 and TRBJ1-3, the complete variable domain is EPEVTQTPSHQVTQMGQEVILRCVPISNHLYFYWYRQILGQKVEFLVSFYNNEISEKSEIFDDQFSVERPDGSNFTLKIRSTKLEDSAMYFCASRLETGIGNTIYFGEGSWLTVV.

The gene calls are TRBV5-5 and TRBJ1-5; tentative D call: TRBD1 (6 bases). CDR3 length: 17 residues. Germline V gene sequence: CDR1 SGHKS, CDR2 YYEKEE (reference sequence). V lost 4 bases to trimming and J lost 2 bases, with 19 bases between them. The CDR3 region has the DNA TGTGCCAGCAGCCCATACCCAGGGGTTACCCGCAATCAGCCCCAGCATTTT. It specifies CASSPYPGVTRNQPQHF.

This sequence joins TRBV5-1 and TRBJ2-5; TRBD1 is a possible D gene (6 bases). V was pared by 4 bases and J by 5 bases, with 21 bases between. Germline V gives CDR1 SGHRS, CDR2 YFSETQ. The CDR3 is 16 amino acids. The CDR3 region has the DNA TGCGCCAGCAGCCCCAGGGGATCGGTTACGGGGGAGACCCAGTACTTC. As protein: CASSPRGSVTGETQYF.

This chain joins TRBV7-2 and TRBJ1-2; D is undetermined. V was clipped by 1 base and J by 4 bases, with 13 bases between them. This CDR3 comprises 15 residues. In germline, CDR1 is SGHTA, CDR2 FQGNSA. The CDR3 here is CASSLVLSYSYGYTF. The CDR3, as DNA: TGTGCCAGCAGCTTAGTGCTGTCCTATAGCTATGGCTACACCTTC. The variable domain in full, completed from reference TRBV7-2 and TRBJ1-2, reads GAGVSQSPSNKVTEKGKDVELRCDPISGHTALYWYRQSLGQGLEFLIYFQGNSAPDKSGLPSDRFSAERTGGSVSTLTIQRTQQEDSAVYLCASSLVLSYSYGYTFGSGTRLTVV.

The chain links TRBV30 to TRBJ1-6; D gene uncertain. The CDR3 is made up of 17 amino acids. Germline loops: CDR1 GTSNPN, CDR2 SVGIG (reference sequence). Trimming removed 0 bases from V and 0 bases from J, with 12 bases in between. CDR3: CAWSVLTVSSYNSPLHF. The CDR3 region has the DNA TGTGCCTGGAGTGTACTCACCGTGAGCTCCTATAATTCACCCCTCCACTTT.

The V and J genes are TRBV9 and TRBJ2-2; a weak D match, TRBD2 (5 bases). The CDR3 is 16 residues long. Germline CDR1 SGDLS, CDR2 YYNGEE. Trimming shortened V by 0 bases and J by 5 bases, and 14 bases separated the two germline ends. In nucleotides, the CDR3 is TGTGCCAGCAGCGTAGAACGGGCACGGGGAACCGGGGAGCTGTTTTTT. Protein sequence: CASSVERARGTGELFF.

This clone appeared a single time. The gene calls are TRBV23-1 and TRBJ1-2, with a possible D match to TRBD1 (6 bases). TRBV23-1 is identified as an open reading frame with a role that is uncertain. Trimming removed 2 bases from V and 4 bases from J, with 20 bases in between. The CDR3 has 17 residues. CDR3 sequence (DNA): TGCGCCAGCAGTCAACCGAGCGAGATGACGGACAGCTATGGCTACACCTTC. This codes for CASSQPSEMTDSYGYTF.

The chain has TRBV11-2 and TRBJ1-1; 8 nucleotides line up with TRBD1. This CDR3 contains 15 residues. Germline values: CDR1 SGHAT, CDR2 FQNNGV. V lost 5 bases to trimming and J lost 1 base; unmatched junction nucleotides: 6. The CDR3 DNA reads TGTGCCAGCAGCGCTCGGACAGGGCGGAACACTGAAGCTTTCTTT. It yields the protein CASSARTGRNTEAFF.

The chain carries TRBV4-3 and TRBJ1-1; no firm D call. Deletions cut 0 bases from V and 4 bases from J, with 12 bases between. This CDR3 comprises 15 residues. The germline V gene has CDR1 LGHNA and CDR2 YSLEER. Here the CDR3 DNA reads TGCGCCAGCAGCCAAGATTCGGGTGCTTTCACTGAAGCTTTCTTT. It translates to CASSQDSGAFTEAFF.

The chain carries TRBV2 and TRBJ1-5; D is perhaps TRBD1 (6 bases). CDR1 is SNHLY, CDR2 FYNNEI, per germline. V was trimmed by 6 bases and J by 11 bases, leaving 20 bases between them. The CDR3 sequence is 14 residues long. The CDR3 sequence is CASSEMSRGVTQHF. CDR3 coding DNA: TGTGCCAGCAGCGAGATGAGCAGGGGAGTGACCCAGCATTTT.

This sequence joins TRBV10-3 and TRBJ2-3; a possible D gene is TRBD2 (5 bases). Germline V lookup: CDR1 ENHRY, CDR2 SYGVKD. The CDR3 contains 17 residues. The V gene lost 0 bases and the J gene lost 1 base, with 14 bases spanning the gap. The chain's CDR3 is CAISESRVVGRTDTQYF. In nucleotides, the CDR3 is TGTGCCATCAGTGAGTCGCGGGTGGTTGGCCGCACAGATACGCAGTATTTT.

The chain links TRBV12-5 to TRBJ2-5, with D unresolved. Deletions cut 2 bases from V and 3 bases from J, with 7 bases between. The germline gives CDR1 LGHNT, CDR2 FRNRAP. The CDR3 runs 13 residues. The CDR3 spells CASGLWAEETQYF. The DNA for the CDR3 is TGTGCTAGTGGTTTGTGGGCAGAAGAGACCCAGTACTTC.

The V gene is TRBV29-1, the J gene TRBJ2-1; TRBD2 aligns across 7 bases. The germline gives CDR1 SQVTM, CDR2 ANQGSEA. The CDR3 spans 15 residues. V shed 8 bases, J shed 3 bases, and the junction held 13 bases outside the gene matches. CDR3 DNA: TGCAGCTCCCGGGGTGGGGCTAGCGGCTACAATGAGCAGTTCTTC. It codes for CSSRGGASGYNEQFF.

The V and J genes are TRBV10-2 and TRBJ1-1, with D possibly being TRBD1 (5 bases). Trimming shortened V by 7 bases and J by 10 bases, and 19 bases separated the two germline ends. There are 13 residues in the CDR3. Germline V gene lookup returns CDR1 WSHSY and CDR2 SAAADI. DNA of the CDR3: TGCGCCAGCATGGGGGGGATGGGTTATGTAGCTTTCTTT. As protein: CASMGGMGYVAFF.

This chain joins TRBV5-4 and TRBJ1-1; TRBD1 matches at 8 bases. V shed 4 bases, J shed 5 bases, and the junction held 4 bases outside the gene matches. This CDR3 has 13 residues. From germline, CDR1 is SGHNT and CDR2 YYREEE (reference sequence). The CDR3 protein is CASSPWTGTEAFF. The CDR3, as DNA: TGTGCCAGCAGCCCCTGGACAGGGACTGAAGCTTTCTTT.

The chain recombines TRBV9 with TRBJ1-3, with D perhaps TRBD1 (5 bases). The germline V and J ends were trimmed by 4 bases and 0 bases, with 14 bases remaining between them. The CDR3 is made up of 16 amino acids. Germline lookup yields CDR1 SGDLS and CDR2 YYNGEE. The CDR3 loop is CASSPSEGNSGNTIYF. The DNA of the CDR3 is TGTGCCAGCAGCCCGTCGGAGGGGAACTCTGGAAACACCATATATTTT.

V usage is TRBV2 and J usage is TRBJ1-5, with 8 bases aligning to TRBD1. Germline values: CDR1 SNHLY, CDR2 FYNNEI. The CDR3 covers 14 residues. The V segment lost 7 bases and the J segment 5 bases; nucleotides outside the gene matches: 7. CDR3 protein: CASNLQGGDQPQHF. CDR3 in DNA: TGTGCCAGCAATCTACAGGGGGGCGATCAGCCCCAGCATTTT. Filled out from reference TRBV2 and TRBJ1-5, the complete variable domain reads EPEVTQTPSHQVTQMGQEVILRCVPISNHLYFYWYRQILGQKVEFLVSFYNNEISEKSEIFDDQFSVERPDGSNFTLKIRSTKLEDSAMYFCASNLQGGDQPQHFGDGTRLSIL.

CDR3 DNA sequence: TGTGCCAGCAGCTTGCCCGGGTACCCCTACGAGCAGTACTTC. It translates to CASSLPGYPYEQYF. V and J are TRBV5-6 and TRBJ2-7; D not certain. CDR3 length: 14 residues. Trimming pared 1 base from V and 2 bases from J, leaving 10 bases between. Looked up from germline, CDR1 is SGHDT and CDR2 is YYEEEE. Full variable domain (outside the CDR3, taken from reference TRBV5-6 and TRBJ2-7): DAGVTQSPTHLIKTRGQQVTLRCSPKSGHDTVSWYQQALGQGPQFIFQYYEEEERQRGNFPDRFSGHQFPNYSSELNVNALLLGDSALYLCASSLPGYPYEQYFGPGTRLTVT.

The chain has TRBV4-1 and TRBJ1-6, with a possible D match to TRBD1 (5 bases). Germline CDR1 is MGHRA and CDR2 is YSYEKL. V was pared by 0 bases and J by 10 bases, with 7 bases between. The CDR3 is 13 residues long. CDR3 loop: CASSQDRQSPLHF. CDR3 in DNA: TGCGCCAGCAGCCAAGATAGACAGTCACCCCTCCACTTT.